Listed below are T cell receptor beta chains from one sample, sequenced in a study of graft-versus-host responses after intestinal transplantation. The protocol was immunoSEQ multiplex PCR, while the TCRdb copy is restricted to in-frame clones and leaves out a portion. The table shows around 40,000 clones, with 83% occurring only once. This material consisted of PBMCs, taken 1070 days after transplant. The receptors were gathered from a human patient who received an intestinal transplant, so some T cells may come from the graft donor. CDR3s include the opening cysteine and the closing phenylalanine or tryptophan. Each record gives: V gene, clone size, J gene, CDR3 protein. Size values are once, few and many counts, or a class for expanded clones, and some rows have none.

>TRBV6-1|.|TRBJ2-1
CASSAAGTTYNEQFF
>TRBV28|once|TRBJ2-3
CASRVSTDTQYF
>TRBV9|.|TRBJ2-5
CASTVGTGGQETQYF
>TRBV4-2|few|TRBJ2-7
CASSQGEGGEYEQYF
>TRBV5-6|.|TRBJ2-7
CASSLGSEGGTYEQYF
>TRBV6-5|.|TRBJ2-3
CASSTYRELADTQYF
>TRBV4-1|.|TRBJ1-2
CASSPGAANYGYTF
>TRBV6-1|.|TRBJ1-2
CASSEQGDYGYTF
>TRBV5-8|.|TRBJ2-3
CASSPNAAGYTDTQYF
>TRBV11-2|.|TRBJ2-3
CASSLVGGLAGVTDTQYF
>TRBV2|.|TRBJ1-6
CASGPLDSPLHF
>TRBV5-4|few|TRBJ2-5
CASSLAGGWEETQYF
>TRBV5-6|.|TRBJ2-2
CASSSQLRSGSNTGELFF
>TRBV7-3|.|TRBJ2-2
CASSPSGSGELFF
>TRBV5-5|.|TRBJ2-3
CASSWRTSGGTDTQYF
>TRBV5-7|once|TRBJ2-1
CASSLEREGRPHEQFF
>TRBV7-9|.|TRBJ1-2
CASSLLEGGYGYTF
>TRBV18|.|TRBJ1-2
CASSPRSNYGYTF
>TRBV28|once|TRBJ1-5
CASTPVPTPYSNQPQHF
>TRBV6-6|.|TRBJ1-1
CASSYTLQRGTEAFF
>TRBV7-9|once|TRBJ2-7
CASSLATEGEQYF
>TRBV5-1|.|TRBJ2-2
CASSFISFGGELFF
>TRBV27|.|TRBJ1-5
CASSFKVNQPQHF
>TRBV6-1|.|TRBJ2-5
CASSEAEGWETQYF
>TRBV11-2|.|TRBJ1-6
CASSLEGYSPLHF
>TRBV28|.|TRBJ1-6
CASKGVNSPLHF
>TRBV15|few|TRBJ1-5
CATSRPTGQGSNQPQHF
>TRBV19|.|TRBJ2-1
CASSPDRELDEQFF
>TRBV21-1|few|TRBJ2-4
CASSNWTGTLAKNIQYF
>TRBV6-1|.|TRBJ2-3
CASSVPPGSPTHTDTQYF
>TRBV6-1|.|TRBJ2-4
CASSETSVQYF
>TRBV6-5|.|TRBJ2-3
CASMGRGITDTQYF
>TRBV14|medium-sized|TRBJ2-7
CASSQGRSSYEQYF
>TRBV7-6|.|TRBJ2-5
CASSLSGRGGETQYF
>TRBV28|.|TRBJ1-1
CASSLWEGTGGGRAFF
>TRBV6-6|.|TRBJ2-7
CASIAESYEQYF
>TRBV5-1|.|TRBJ2-2
CASSLKGSGANTGELFF
>TRBV5-1|once|TRBJ2-1
CASRPTSGAYNEQFF
>TRBV6-1|few|TRBJ1-5
CASRGTGVSNQPQHF
>TRBV19|.|TRBJ1-1
CASHPGVGTEAFF
>TRBV18|.|TRBJ2-5
CASSPGAQETQYF
>TRBV5-4|few|TRBJ2-1
CASSLPTSPKGEQFF
>TRBV4-1|.|TRBJ2-1
CASSQVEGAEQFF
>TRBV7-9|few|TRBJ2-1
CASSLALGEQFF
>TRBV5-6|.|TRBJ1-1
CASSPAGPGTEAFF
>TRBV15|.|TRBJ2-1
CATSRDVGVNEQFF
>TRBV18|.|TRBJ1-6
CASSPTGRRSPLHF
>TRBV7-2|.|TRBJ2-3
CASSLVGGTGTDTQYF
>TRBV19|.|TRBJ1-2
CASRNYYGYTF
>TRBV7-6|medium-sized|TRBJ2-5
CASSLEYSAETQYF